This T cell receptor beta chain is from a study of blood T cells in healthy people across ages. Study-wide findings and caveats: Shifts in expanded clonotypes may have been confounded by donor CMV status, which was unknown. The authors considered diversity estimates from one million T cells to be underestimates. Aged donors had fewer naive CD4+ cells and lower diversity than long-lived donors.

Primed by a sample-barcoded 5' primer and a J-beta primer mix, a second PCR proceeded for about 6 to 11 cycles. TCRdb processed the 5' RACE reads anew with MiXCR; each CDR3 protein has one entry. The repertoire includes some 860,000 distinct CDR3 sequences, about 56% of them detected once, and roughly 25% sits in the top ten. Sample donors were healthy Caucasian individuals that came from Russia, aged about 6 to 100. Notes on this clonotype: Its antigen remains unidentified. The germline gene is not matched at one end of the junction; a read error may be the cause.

Germline assignment: CDR1 SQVTM and CDR2 ANQGSEA. The CDR3 has 13 amino acids. The clonotype comes from a man aged 40-49 years in good health. Sequences were obtained from blood. V is TRBV29-1 and J is TRBJ2-5; tentatively, D is TRBD1 (6 bases). The CDR3 DNA is TGCGGCGTGGAACAGACAGGCTCGAGGACCCAGTACTTC. It is translated as CGVEQTGSRTQYF.